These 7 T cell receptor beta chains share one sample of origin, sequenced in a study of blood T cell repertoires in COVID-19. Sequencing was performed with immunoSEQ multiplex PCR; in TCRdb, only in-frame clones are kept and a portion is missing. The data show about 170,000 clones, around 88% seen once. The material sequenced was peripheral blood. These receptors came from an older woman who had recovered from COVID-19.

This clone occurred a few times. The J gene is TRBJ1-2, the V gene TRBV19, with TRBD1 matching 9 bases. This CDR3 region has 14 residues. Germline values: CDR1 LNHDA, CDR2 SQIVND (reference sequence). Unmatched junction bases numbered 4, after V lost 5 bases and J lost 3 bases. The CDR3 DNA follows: TGTGCCAGTAGTCAGGACAGGGGCGACTATGGCTACACCTTC. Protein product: CASSQDRGDYGYTF.

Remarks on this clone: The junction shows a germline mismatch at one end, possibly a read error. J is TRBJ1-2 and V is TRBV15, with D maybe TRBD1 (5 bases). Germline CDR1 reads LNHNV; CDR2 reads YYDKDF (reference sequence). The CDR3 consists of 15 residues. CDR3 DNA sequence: TGTGCCACCGGCAGTCCCCAGGAGGGGTATTACGGCTACACCTTC. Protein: CATGSPQEGYYGYTF.

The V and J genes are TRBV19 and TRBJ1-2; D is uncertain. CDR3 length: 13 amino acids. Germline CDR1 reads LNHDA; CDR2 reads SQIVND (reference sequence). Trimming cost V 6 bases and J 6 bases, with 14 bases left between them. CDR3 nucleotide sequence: TGTGCCAGTAGGCCAGGCCGAGACGATGGCTACACCTTC. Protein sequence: CASRPGRDDGYTF.

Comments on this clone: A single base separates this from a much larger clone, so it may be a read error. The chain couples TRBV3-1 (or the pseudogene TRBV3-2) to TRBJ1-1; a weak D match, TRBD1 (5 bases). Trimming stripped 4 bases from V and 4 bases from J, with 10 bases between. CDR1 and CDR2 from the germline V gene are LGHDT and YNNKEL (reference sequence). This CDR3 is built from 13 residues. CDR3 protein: CASSPRRGTEAFF. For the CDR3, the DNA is TGTGCCAGCAGCCCCAGGAGGGGCACTGAAGCTTTCTTT.

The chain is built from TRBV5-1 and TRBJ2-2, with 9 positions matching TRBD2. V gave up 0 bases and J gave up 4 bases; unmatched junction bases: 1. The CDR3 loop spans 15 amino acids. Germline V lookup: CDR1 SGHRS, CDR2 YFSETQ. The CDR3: CASSLGSGSTGELFF. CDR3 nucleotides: TGCGCCAGCAGCTTGGGTAGCGGGAGCACCGGGGAGCTGTTTTTT.

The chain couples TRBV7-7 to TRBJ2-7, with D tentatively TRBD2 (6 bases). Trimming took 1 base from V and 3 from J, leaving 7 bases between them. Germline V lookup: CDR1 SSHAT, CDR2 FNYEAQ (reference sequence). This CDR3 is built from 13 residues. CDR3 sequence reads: CASSLVGGYEQYF. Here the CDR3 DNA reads TGTGCCAGCAGCTTAGTGGGGGGCTACGAGCAGTACTTC.

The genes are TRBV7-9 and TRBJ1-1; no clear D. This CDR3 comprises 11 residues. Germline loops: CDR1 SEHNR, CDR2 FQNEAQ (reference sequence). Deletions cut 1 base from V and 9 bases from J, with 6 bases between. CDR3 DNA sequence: TGTGCCAGCAGCTTAGGAGGGAAAGCTTTCTTT. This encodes CASSLGGKAFF.